This TCR beta chain was observed in a study of shared clonotypes between healthy human individuals. Study summary: CD4 naive and memory got three plates each, CD8 naive two, CD8 memory one. Study-level points and caveats: Naive CD4 clonotype sharing across four donors was 5% to 6%.

Naive-designated CD8 cells lacked CD45RO, were positively enriched for CCR7, and omitted terminally differentiated effector memory CD45RA+ cells. Replicate sorted-subset PCRs were loaded with 150 to 200 ng DNA, 30,000 to 35,000 T cell genomes. Profiled with immunoSEQ multiplex PCR; TCRdb holds only in-frame clones, not every one. Of roughly 2,000,000 clones in the sample, approximately 94% were seen once. This clone has only one observation. No antigen is known for it. The TCR comes from a man aged 18 to 29 in good health. The source material was naive CD8+ T cells sorted from blood.

CDR3 nucleotides: TGCGCCAGCAGCCAGCGGGGGGCCCCCTCGGAGGGAGATACGCAGTATTTT. Protein: CASSQRGAPSEGDTQYF. This chain links TRBV4-1 with TRBJ2-3; 8 bases fit TRBD2. The V and J ends lost 3 bases and 5 bases, in that order; junction bases with no gene match: 13. CDR1 is MGHRA, CDR2 YSYEKL, per germline. The CDR3 extends over 17 amino acids.